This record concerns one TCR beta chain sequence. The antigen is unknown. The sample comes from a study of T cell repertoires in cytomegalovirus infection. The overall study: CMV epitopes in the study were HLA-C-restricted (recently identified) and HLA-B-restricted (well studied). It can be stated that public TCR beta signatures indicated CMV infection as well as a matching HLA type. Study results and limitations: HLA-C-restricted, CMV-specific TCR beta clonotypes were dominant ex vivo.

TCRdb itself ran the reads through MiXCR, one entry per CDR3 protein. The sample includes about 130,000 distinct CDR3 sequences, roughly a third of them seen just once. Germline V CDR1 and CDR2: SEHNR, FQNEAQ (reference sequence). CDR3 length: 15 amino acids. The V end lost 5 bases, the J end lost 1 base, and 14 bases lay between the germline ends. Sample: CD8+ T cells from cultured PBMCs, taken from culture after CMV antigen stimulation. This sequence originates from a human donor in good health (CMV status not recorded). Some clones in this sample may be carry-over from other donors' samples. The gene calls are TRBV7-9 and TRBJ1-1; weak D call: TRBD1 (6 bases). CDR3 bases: TGTGCCAGCAGCCCCCCTGGGGGCTCGAACACTGAAGCTTTCTTT. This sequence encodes CASSPPGGSNTEAFF. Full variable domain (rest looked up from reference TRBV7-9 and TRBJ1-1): DTGVSQNPRHKITKRGQNVTFRCDPISEHNRLYWYRQTLGQGPEFLTYFQNEAQLEKSRLLSDRFSAERPKGSFSTLEIQRTEQGDSAMYLCASSPPGGSNTEAFFGQGTRLTVV.